This T cell receptor (beta chain) was recorded in a study of shared clonotypes between healthy human individuals. Study-wide findings and caveats: Clonotypes that were shared across a handful of donors made up around 5% of naive CD4 clonotypes. Non-shared clonotypes showed lower generation probabilities than clonotypes common to all four donors.

All donors were healthy HIV-negative adults lacking recent acute infections or vaccinations. Germline V gives CDR1 MNHEY, CDR2 SMNVEV (reference sequence). V lost 7 bases and J 2 bases, leaving 23 bases between the germline ends. The CDR3 sequence is 17 residues long. Per sorted-subset replicate PCR, input was 150 to 250 ng DNA, representing tens of thousands of T cell genomes. The protocol was immunoSEQ multiplex PCR, while the TCRdb copy is restricted to in-frame clones and leaves out a portion. The top ten hold 0.1% to 0.15% of the sample, which has around 2.1 million clones, approximately 94% seen once. As concerns this clone: What it binds is not known.

The TCR originated in a man between 18 and 35 years old in good health. The sequenced sample was naive CD4+ T cells sorted from blood. Subset noted: CD45RA+ positively selected. The rearrangement joins TRBV27 to TRBJ1-2; tentatively, D is TRBD1 (6 bases). This chain's CDR3 is CASTRLTGSSSNYGYTF. The CDR3 DNA reads as TGTGCCAGCACCCGTTTGACAGGATCCTCTTCAAACTATGGCTACACCTTC.